A selection of T cell receptor beta chains follows, all from one sample in a study of T cell repertoires in cytomegalovirus infection. These TCRs' antigens remain unknown. TCRdb re-analysed the reads in MiXCR, keeping a single row per CDR3 protein. The repertoire holds about 900,000 distinct CDR3 sequences, with around 31% as singletons. The sample consisted of cultured CD8+ T cells from PBMCs, taken from culture after CMV antigen stimulation. The receptors stem from a human donor in good health (CMV status not recorded). Some clones in this sample may be carry-over from other donors' samples. Each CDR3 is given with its conserved first and last residue. Each record gives: clone size, V gene, J gene, D gene, CDR3 DNA, CDR3 protein. A D gene is named only where the DNA matches it firmly. A row's size may be missing; if present it is once, few, many or a size class.

>many|TRBV20-1|TRBJ1-2|-
TGCAGTGCTAGGACTAGGGCTAACTATGGCTACACCTTC
CSARTRANYGYTF
>-|TRBV24-1|TRBJ1-2|-
TGTGCCACCAACTCCCGGGCAGGGGATGGCTACACCTTC
CATNSRAGDGYTF
>few|TRBV19|TRBJ1-1|TRBD1
TGTGCCAGTAGTATAGGGCCAGGGCAGGGGGCGGCGAACACTGAAGCTTTCTTT
CASSIGPGQGAANTEAFF
>few|TRBV7-9|TRBJ2-6|TRBD1
TGTGCCAGCAGCTCCCACCCGGGACAGGCAGTCTCTGGGGCCAACGTCCTGACTTTC
CASSSHPGQAVSGANVLTF
>many|TRBV7-8|TRBJ1-2|-
TGTGCCAGCAGCTTAGTTCCGGGGCGAGATGGCTACACCTTC
CASSLVPGRDGYTF
>few|TRBV11-3|TRBJ2-5|-
TGTGCCAGCAGCTTAGGCACCGCGAGAATGGAGACCCAGTACTTC
CASSLGTARMETQYF
>-|TRBV12-3/TRBV12-4|TRBJ1-3|TRBD1
TGTGCCAGCAGCCCGACAGGGGGCACAAACACCATATATTTT
CASSPTGGTNTIYF
>-|TRBV7-6|TRBJ1-4|TRBD1
TGTGCCAGCAGCCCAAGGACAGGGCCTGCAACTAATGAAAAACTGTTTTTT
CASSPRTGPATNEKLFF
>-|TRBV27|TRBJ2-1|-
TGTGCCAGCAGTTTACCAGCCACCCGGGACGGGAGCTCCTACAATGAGCAGTTCTTC
CASSLPATRDGSSYNEQFF
>-|TRBV16|TRBJ1-5|-
TGTGCCAGCAGCCAATTATCATTGGAAGCGACTCACAATCAGCCCCAGCATTTT
CASSQLSLEATHNQPQHF
>many|TRBV12-3/TRBV12-4|TRBJ2-2|-
TGTGCCAGCAGTCCTGTACTAGTATTATACGGGGAGCTGTTTTTT
CASSPVLVLYGELFF
>once|TRBV9|TRBJ2-5|-
TGTGCCAGCAGTAGGGATGGGAACAGCCAAGAGACCCAGTACTTC
CASSRDGNSQETQYF
>-|TRBV7-2|TRBJ2-5|TRBD2
TGTGCCAGCAGCCATGTGGTGGCGGGGGGGCGGGAGACCCAGTACTTC
CASSHVVAGGRETQYF
>few|TRBV6-4|TRBJ2-5|-
TGTGCCAGCACTAGCGTAGAGACCCAGTACTTC
CASTSVETQYF
>-|TRBV6-1|TRBJ2-5|TRBD1
TGTGCCAGCAGAGCCCTTGACAGGGGCACCCTCCTGTGGGAGACCCAGTACTTC
CASRALDRGTLLWETQYF
>-|TRBV20-1|TRBJ2-2|-
TGCAGTGCTAGAGAAAGACAGTCAAACACCGGGGAGCTGTTTTTT
CSARERQSNTGELFF
>few|TRBV27|TRBJ1-2|-
TGTGCCAGCGGGGGAGCAGGACTCTATGGCTACACCTTC
CASGGAGLYGYTF
>-|TRBV10-2|TRBJ2-3|-
TGCGCCAGCAGTGAGTCTTACAATACGCAGTATTTT
CASSESYNTQYF
>many|TRBV7-6|TRBJ2-3|TRBD1
TGTGCCAGCAGCTGGGCCCCCCCGGGACAGTACCTTCCGGATACGCAGTATTTT
CASSWAPPGQYLPDTQYF
>-|TRBV7-9|TRBJ2-7|TRBD1
TGTGCCAGCAGATCAACGACAGGGGAGGAGCAGTACTTC
CASRSTTGEEQYF
>-|TRBV19|TRBJ1-1|TRBD1
TGTGCCAGTACCATCCCGGGACAGGGCTCTTTT
CASTIPGQGSF